This TCR beta chain was sequenced in a study of chemoradiotherapy in HPV16-positive cancers. General observations from the study: Functional assays defining HPV-specific T cells used only a couple of HPV16-positive patients. Candidate HPV-specific clones and E7-related TCR motifs grew in tumor during treatment.

Germline-derived CDR1 and CDR2 are MGHDK and SYGVNS. Trimming took off 3 bases at V and 0 bases at J, with 12 bases between the two ends. This CDR3 has 16 residues. The protocol was immunoSEQ multiplex PCR, while the TCRdb copy is restricted to in-frame clones and leaves out a portion. The sample includes 5,500 to 7,000 clones, roughly 84% of them seen just once. Repertoires were sampled repeatedly during chemoradiotherapy. Turning to this clone: Antigen unknown.

The specimen was tumor tissue, collected from a patient who underwent chemoradiotherapy. This TCR was sampled from a human donor with HPV-associated anogenital cancer. V gene TRBV25-1 combines with J gene TRBJ1-3, with D perhaps matching TRBD1 (6 bases). The CDR3 DNA reads as TGTGCCAGCAGTGATTACGGACAGCGCTCTGGAAACACCATATATTTT. Amino acid sequence: CASSDYGQRSGNTIYF.